One and the same sample provided the 4 T cell receptor beta chains below, sequenced in a study of cytomegalovirus exposure and HLA in healthy donors. This PCR relied on a set of 60 Vbeta primers and 13 Jbeta primers. Produced via immunoSEQ multiplex PCR; TCRdb's table is partial and in-frame only. The profile shows about 200,000 clones, more than 60% of them singletons. The sequenced material came from PBMCs. Receptors originate from a young woman in good health and CMV-seropositive.

V is TRBV10-3 and J is TRBJ2-6; D gene unclear. The ends were cut back, 4 bases at V and 1 base at J, with 8 bases in the middle. The germline V gene has CDR1 ENHRY and CDR2 SYGVKD. The CDR3 covers 15 residues. This CDR3 is CAISGRLSGANVLTF. The CDR3 DNA follows: TGTGCCATCAGTGGCAGGCTATCTGGGGCCAACGTCCTGACTTTC.

The J gene is TRBJ1-1, the V gene TRBV9; D uncertain. Germline CDR1 is SGDLS and CDR2 is YYNGEE. With 6 bases removed from V and 4 bases from J, the gap between germline ends came to 13 bases. The CDR3 loop spans 13 amino acids. CDR3 DNA sequence: TGTGCCAGCACCGCAGGAGGGCTCACTGAAGCTTTCTTT. The encoded protein is CASTAGGLTEAFF.

The rearrangement links TRBV2 to TRBJ2-6; D uncertain. The CDR3 length is 15 residues. The germline CDR1 and CDR2 sequences are SNHLY and FYNNEI. The germline V and J ends were trimmed by 6 bases and 1 base, with 10 bases remaining between them. The CDR3 sequence is CASSPERSGANVLTF. CDR3 sequence (DNA): TGTGCCAGCAGCCCGGAGCGTTCTGGGGCCAACGTCCTGACTTTC.

Written as DNA, the CDR3 is TGTGCCAGCAGCAGGGGACAGGGGTACGAGCAGTACTTC. Protein: CASSRGQGYEQYF. J is TRBJ2-5 and V is TRBV5-6, with 10 nucleotides matching TRBD1. The J call may be incorrect, as the DNA end agrees better with TRBJ2-7. This CDR3 has 13 residues. Germline V gene data show CDR1 as SGHDT and CDR2 as YYEEEE.